Each of the 7 T cell receptor beta chains below was sequenced from the same sample in a study of blood T cells in healthy people across ages. A second about 6 to 12 cycle PCR used barcoded and J-beta primers. TCRdb recomputed calls from the 5' RACE reads with MiXCR, one row per CDR3 protein. This table holds around 580,000 distinct CDR3 sequences, 40% to 50% found once. The sample was blood. The receptors here all came from an elderly man in good health.

V usage is TRBV20-1 and J usage is TRBJ2-7; unclear D gene. Germline assignment: CDR1 DFQATT and CDR2 SNEGSKA (reference sequence). Trimming left V 0 bases short and J 3 bases short, with 15 bases between. CDR3 length equals 15 residues. CDR3 sequence (DNA): TGCAGTGCTAGAGATGCTCGGGCTTCAGTCTACGAGCAGTACTTC. It specifies CSARDARASVYEQYF.

This chain links TRBV18 with TRBJ2-3; D gene uncertain. Trimming removed 3 bases at V and 3 bases at J, with 19 bases between. The germline V gene has CDR1 KGHSH and CDR2 LQKENI. The CDR3 spans 17 residues. Here the CDR3 DNA reads TGTGCCAGCTCACCCCTTTATACTTCGGGCAAAACAGATACGCAGTATTTT. It yields the protein CASSPLYTSGKTDTQYF.

V and J are TRBV28 and TRBJ2-5; 7 nucleotides align to TRBD1. Germline V gene lookup returns CDR1 MDHEN and CDR2 SYDVKM. Germline trimming cut 3 bases from V and 4 bases from J; bases unmatched to any gene: 11. The CDR3 sequence is 16 residues long. CDR3: CASSFRPRYRGETQYF. CDR3 nucleotides: TGTGCCAGCAGTTTTCGTCCCCGGTACAGGGGAGAGACCCAGTACTTC. The complete variable domain, with remaining parts taken from reference TRBV28 and TRBJ2-5, reads DVKVTQSSRYLVKRTGEKVFLECVQDMDHENMFWYRQDPGLGLRLIYFSYDVKMKEKGDIPEGYSVSREKKERFSLILESASTNQTSMYLCASSFRPRYRGETQYFGPGTRLLVL.

This clonotype was counted a few times. V gene TRBV20-1 combines with J gene TRBJ1-5; a possible D gene is TRBD1 (6 bases). In germline, CDR1 is DFQATT, CDR2 SNEGSKA (reference sequence). The CDR3 is 17 amino acids. V lost 3 bases, J lost 4 bases, and 22 bases lay in between. The CDR3 loop reads CSARDSPGTVDNQPQHF. The CDR3 nucleotides are TGCAGTGCTAGGGACAGCCCCGGGACGGTGGATAATCAGCCCCAGCATTTT.

This rearrangement joins TRBV20-1 to TRBJ1-5; D unresolved. The V gene's germline CDR1 is DFQATT and CDR2 SNEGSKA (reference sequence). V was trimmed by 3 bases and J by 2 bases, leaving 11 bases between them. CDR3 length: 14 residues. The CDR3 region is CSASGEWGNQPQHF. The CDR3 DNA reads TGCAGTGCTAGCGGGGAATGGGGCAATCAGCCCCAGCATTTT.

This chain links TRBV28 with TRBJ2-7; a weak D match, TRBD2 (6 bases). The CDR3 spans 15 residues. Trimming removed 7 bases from V and 2 bases from J, with 18 bases in between. Germline values: CDR1 MDHEN, CDR2 SYDVKM. The CDR3 region has the DNA TGTGCCAGCAACCCCCGGGCGGGATTAGCCTACGAGCAGTACTTC. Translating it yields CASNPRAGLAYEQYF.

In DNA, the CDR3 is TGTGCCAGCAGTTTAACAGGGAGAAATTCACCCCTCCACTTT. Encoded protein: CASSLTGRNSPLHF. The chain combines TRBV27 with TRBJ1-6; TRBD1 is a possible D gene (6 bases). The CDR3 is made up of 14 amino acids. V lost 2 bases to trimming and J lost 7 bases, with 9 bases between them. Per the germline V gene, CDR1 is MNHEY and CDR2 is SMNVEV (reference sequence).